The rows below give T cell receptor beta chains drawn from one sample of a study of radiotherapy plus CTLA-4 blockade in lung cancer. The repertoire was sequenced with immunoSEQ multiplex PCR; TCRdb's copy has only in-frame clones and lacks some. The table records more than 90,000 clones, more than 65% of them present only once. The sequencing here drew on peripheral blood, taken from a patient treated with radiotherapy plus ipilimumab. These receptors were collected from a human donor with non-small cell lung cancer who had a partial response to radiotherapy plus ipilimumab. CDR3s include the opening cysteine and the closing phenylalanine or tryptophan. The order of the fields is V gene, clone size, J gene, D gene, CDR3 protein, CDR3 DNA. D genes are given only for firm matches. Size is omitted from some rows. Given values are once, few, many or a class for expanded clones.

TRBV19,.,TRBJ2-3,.,CASSISKPPRPDTQYF,TGTGCCAGTAGTATATCCAAGCCCCCACGCCCAGATACGCAGTATTTT
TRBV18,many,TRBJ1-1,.,CASSRLLEAFF,TGTGCCAGCTCACGACTGCTTGAAGCTTTCTTT
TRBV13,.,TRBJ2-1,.,CASSPWGRSDVEQFF,TGTGCCAGCAGTCCCTGGGGGCGCAGTGACGTTGAGCAGTTCTTC
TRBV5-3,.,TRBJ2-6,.,CARSMGGSGANVLTF,TGTGCCAGAAGTATGGGGGGTAGCGGGGCCAACGTCCTGACTTTC
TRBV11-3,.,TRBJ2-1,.,CASSGTEYNEQFF,TGTGCCAGCAGCGGGACTGAATACAATGAGCAGTTCTTC
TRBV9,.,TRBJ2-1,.,CASSVESGRYNEQFF,TGTGCCAGCAGCGTAGAAAGCGGACGGTACAATGAGCAGTTCTTC
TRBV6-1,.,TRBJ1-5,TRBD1,CASLGTGGQPQHF,TGTGCCAGTCTTGGGACAGGGGGTCAGCCCCAGCATTTT
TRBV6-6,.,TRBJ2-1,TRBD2,CASSYTGTSGSNEQFF,TGTGCCAGCAGTTACACCGGGACTAGCGGGAGCAATGAGCAGTTCTTC
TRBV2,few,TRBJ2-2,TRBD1,CASSQQGATSAGELFF,TGTGCCAGCAGTCAACAGGGGGCTACTAGTGCCGGGGAGCTGTTTTTT
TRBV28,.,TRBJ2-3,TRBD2,CASNGLAGLNTDTQYF,TGTGCCAGTAATGGACTAGCGGGATTGAACACAGATACGCAGTATTTT
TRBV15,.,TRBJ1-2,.,CATSSDRQANYGYTF,TGTGCCACCAGCAGTGACAGGCAAGCTAACTATGGCTACACCTTC
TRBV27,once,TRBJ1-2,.,CASSPNTINYGYTF,TGTGCCAGCAGTCCAAATACAATTAACTATGGCTACACCTTC
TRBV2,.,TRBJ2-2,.,CASSGDTGELFF,TGTGCCAGCAGCGGGGACACCGGGGAGCTGTTTTTT
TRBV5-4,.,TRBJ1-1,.,CASSLQLNTEAFF,TGTGCCAGCAGCTTGCAGTTGAACACTGAAGCTTTCTTT
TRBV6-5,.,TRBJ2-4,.,CASSPAGLSNIQYF,TGTGCCAGCAGTCCTGCCGGTCTATCAAACATTCAGTACTTC
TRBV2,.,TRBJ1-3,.,CASRPSSGNTIYF,TGTGCCAGCAGACCTAGCTCTGGAAACACCATATATTTT
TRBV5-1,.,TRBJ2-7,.,CASSLAWLNEQYF,TGCGCCAGCAGCTTGGCCTGGCTTAACGAGCAGTACTTC
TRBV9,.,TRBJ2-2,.,CASSVESEVSGELFF,TGTGCCAGCAGCGTAGAAAGCGAAGTATCCGGGGAGCTGTTTTTT
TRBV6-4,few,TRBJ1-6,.,CASRRDYNSPLHF,TGTGCCAGCAGACGGGATTATAATTCACCCCTCCACTTT
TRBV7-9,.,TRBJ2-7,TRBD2,CASTFRDYYEQYF,TGTGCCAGCACCTTCCGGGACTACTACGAGCAGTACTTC